Each of the 9 T cell receptor beta chains below was sequenced from the same sample in a study of T cell responses to AZD1222 COVID-19 vaccine. The protocol was immunoSEQ multiplex PCR, while the TCRdb copy is restricted to in-frame clones and leaves out a portion. The sample shows about 92,000 clones, approximately 91% of them seen only once. This specimen was peripheral blood, taken on day 0 of AZD1222 vaccination. All receptors derive from an adult in good health.

This rearrangement joins TRBV10-3 to TRBJ2-7, with D perhaps matching TRBD2 (5 bases). V shed 7 bases and J shed 7 bases, with 17 bases lying between them. CDR1 is ENHRY and CDR2 is SYGVKD in the germline V gene. The CDR3 is 13 amino acids. The CDR3 loop reads CAIKAIGAVEQYF. DNA of the CDR3: TGTGCCATCAAGGCCATCGGAGCGGTGGAGCAGTACTTC.

This clone showed up just once. The rearrangement uses TRBV9 and TRBJ1-1; perhaps TRBD1 as D (5 bases). Germline V gene data show CDR1 as SGDLS and CDR2 as YYNGEE. Deletions cut 3 bases from V and 2 bases from J, with 17 bases between. The CDR3 loop spans 16 amino acids. CDR3 residues: CASSAHPGGQNTEAFF. DNA for the CDR3: TGTGCCAGCAGCGCCCACCCCGGGGGTCAAAACACTGAAGCTTTCTTT.

A single count supports this clone. The V call is TRBV6-5, the J call TRBJ1-1; possibly TRBD1 for D (5 bases). V lost 6 bases, J lost 11 bases, and 22 bases lay in between. Germline V gene sequence: CDR1 MNHEY, CDR2 SVGAGI. The CDR3 is made up of 14 amino acids. The CDR3: CASSPPGGPFGAFF. DNA for the CDR3: TGTGCCAGCAGCCCCCCCGGGGGACCCTTCGGTGCTTTCTTT.

V is TRBV6-5 and J is TRBJ2-7; D call uncertain. CDR1 and CDR2 from the germline V gene are MNHEY and SVGAGI. This CDR3 contains 11 residues. Deletions cut 5 bases from V and 6 bases from J, with 8 bases between. The DNA for the CDR3 is TGTGCCAGCAGTACGAGGCGCGAGCAGTACTTC. Amino acids: CASSTRREQYF.

The rearrangement links TRBV5-1 to TRBJ2-1; tentative D call: TRBD1 (6 bases). Trimming removed 0 bases at V and 9 bases at J, with 19 bases between. Germline CDR1 SGHRS, CDR2 YFSETQ. This CDR3 has 16 residues. In nucleotides, the CDR3 is TGCGCCAGCAGCTTGGGACACTCCTCTCTAGGGGGTGAGCAGTTCTTC. Translating it yields CASSLGHSSLGGEQFF.

The V call is TRBV9, the J call TRBJ2-3, with D maybe TRBD2 (6 bases). Germline CDR1 and CDR2: SGDLS and YYNGEE. This CDR3 comprises 15 residues. Trimming removed 4 bases from V and 6 bases from J, with 18 bases in between. CDR3 DNA: TGTGCCAGCAGCCGTAGGCCAGTGGCGGGGGATACGCAGTATTTT. It translates to CASSRRPVAGDTQYF.

The chain joins TRBV6-6 to TRBJ1-5, with no clear D. V shed 2 bases and J shed 7 bases, with 12 bases lying between them. The CDR3 is 14 residues long. In germline, CDR1 is MNHNY, CDR2 SVGAGI (reference sequence). CDR3 bases: TGTGCCAGCAGTTACCGGACGTATGGACAGCCCCAGCATTTT. This translates into CASSYRTYGQPQHF.

The chain is built from TRBV12-5 and TRBJ1-2; 10 nucleotides match TRBD1. The CDR3 is made up of 17 amino acids. J lost 8 bases, V lost 5 bases, and 17 bases had no gene match. CDR1 LGHNT and CDR2 FRNRAP come from the germline V gene. The CDR3 spells CASGHRRGRQGAAGYTF. The CDR3 DNA follows: TGTGCTAGTGGTCATCGTCGAGGTAGACAGGGGGCGGCGGGCTACACCTTC.

The rearrangement joins TRBV6-6 to TRBJ2-1, with 8 bases matching TRBD2. CDR3 length: 16 amino acids. V gave up 5 bases and J gave up 6 bases; unmatched junction bases: 12. Germline lookup yields CDR1 MNHNY and CDR2 SVGAGI (reference sequence). In DNA, the CDR3 is TGTGCCAGCAGTGACTTGGGACTAGGTTATTCCAATGAGCAGTTCTTC. This encodes CASSDLGLGYSNEQFF.